Following are 6 T cell receptor beta chains from one sample sequenced in a study of blood T cell repertoires in COVID-19. Using immunoSEQ multiplex PCR, the repertoire was profiled, and TCRdb retains in-frame clones only, with some absent. The sample has 80,000 to 95,000 clones; about 83% are singletons. Specimen: peripheral blood. The receptor set was obtained from a woman aged 70-85 years with acute or convalescent COVID-19.

The chain combines TRBV27 with TRBJ1-2; 7 positions agree with TRBD1. CDR1 and CDR2 (germline): MNHEY, SMNVEV (reference sequence). V was pared by 4 bases and J by 5 bases, with 10 bases of the junction left unmatched. The CDR3 is 15 residues long. CDR3 bases: TGTGCCAGCAGTTACCCCAGACAGGGTGGGTATGGCTACACCTTC. Translation: CASSYPRQGGYGYTF.

Only one count was recorded for this clone. The chain is built from TRBV5-6 and TRBJ2-7; D gene uncertain. The ends were cut back, 3 bases at V and 2 bases at J, with 3 bases in the middle. The CDR3 sequence is 11 residues long. Germline V gives CDR1 SGHDT, CDR2 YYEEEE. CDR3 bases: TGTGCCAGCAGCTCTACCTACGAGCAGTACGTC. This encodes CASSSTYEQYV.

This clone was found once. The J gene is TRBJ2-1, the V gene TRBV28; D perhaps matches TRBD2 (5 bases). The CDR3 length is 14 residues. Germline V gene data show CDR1 as MDHEN and CDR2 as SYDVKM. The V and J ends lost 4 bases and 4 bases respectively, with 11 bases between them. The CDR3 DNA follows: TGTGCCAGCAGTTCAGAGCGGCGATACAATGAGCAGTTCTTC. Protein product: CASSSERRYNEQFF. The full variable domain, completed using reference TRBV28 and TRBJ2-1, is DVKVTQSSRYLVKRTGEKVFLECVQDMDHENMFWYRQDPGLGLRLIYFSYDVKMKEKGDIPEGYSVSREKKERFSLILESASTNQTSMYLCASSSERRYNEQFFGPGTRLTVL.

The chain combines TRBV7-9 with TRBJ2-3; D perhaps matches TRBD1 (5 bases). CDR1 and CDR2 from the germline V gene are SEHNR and FQNEAQ (reference sequence). V shed 0 bases and J shed 5 bases, with 9 bases lying between them. This CDR3 comprises 14 residues. CDR3 protein: CASSLAGPGDTQYF. In DNA, the CDR3 is TGTGCCAGCAGCTTAGCGGGGCCGGGAGATACGCAGTATTTT.

Comment on this clone: At the DNA level, this CDR3 is encoded by other sequences in the same sample as well. The CDR3 here is CASSQDAGADTQYF. The CDR3 nucleotides are TGTGCCAGCAGCCAAGATGCAGGGGCAGATACGCAGTATTTT. This chain uses TRBV3-1 (or the pseudogene TRBV3-2) with TRBJ2-3, with D possibly TRBD1 on 6 matching bases. Trimming stripped 0 bases from V and 4 bases from J, with 8 bases between. Germline CDR1 and CDR2: LGHDT and YNNKEL (reference sequence). The CDR3 contains 14 residues.

The gene calls are TRBV19 and TRBJ1-1; D is undetermined. The V end lost 6 bases, the J end lost 1 base, and 15 bases lay between the germline ends. This CDR3 has 15 residues. Germline values: CDR1 LNHDA, CDR2 SQIVND (reference sequence). CDR3 in amino acids: CASRPGRSANTEAFF. The CDR3 DNA follows: TGTGCCAGTAGACCAGGTCGTTCAGCGAACACTGAAGCTTTCTTT.